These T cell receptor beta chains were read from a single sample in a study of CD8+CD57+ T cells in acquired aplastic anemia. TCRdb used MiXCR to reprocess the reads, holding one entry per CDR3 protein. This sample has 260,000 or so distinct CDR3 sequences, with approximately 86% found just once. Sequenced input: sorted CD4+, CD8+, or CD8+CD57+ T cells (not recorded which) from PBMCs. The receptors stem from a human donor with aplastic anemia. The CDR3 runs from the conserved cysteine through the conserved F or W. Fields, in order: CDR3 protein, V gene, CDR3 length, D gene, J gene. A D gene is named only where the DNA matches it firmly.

CASSSGERRAWDAQFF | TRBV19 | 16 | - | TRBJ2-1
CARSVASDTQYF | TRBV7-3 | 12 | - | TRBJ2-3
CASSPTAERNTREF | TRBV7-7 | 14 | - | TRBJ2-5
CASSLNLTVLNTEAFF | TRBV11-3 | 16 | - | TRBJ1-1
CASGDSYTNQHYF | TRBV2 | 13 | - | TRBJ2-3
CASSMGRGGFNEQFF | TRBV19 | 15 | TRBD2 | TRBJ2-1
CASSLAGGRHAEAFF | TRBV7-8 | 15 | - | TRBJ1-1
CASSIIHKGGNEQNF | TRBV19 | 15 | - | TRBJ2-7
CASIFRRETSSFF | TRBV2 | 13 | - | TRBJ2-1
CASSLDPTGTALSFF | TRBV7-8 | 15 | TRBD1 | TRBJ1-1
CASGDGGGDAPYF | TRBV7-8 | 13 | - | TRBJ2-3
CASRDDLTGNKYF | TRBV7-3 | 13 | - | TRBJ2-3
CASGVAGADNQHF | TRBV7-8 | 13 | - | -
CASRSIRGATNEKLFF | TRBV11-2 | 16 | - | TRBJ1-4
CASSPGRDPDTQYF | TRBV5-1 | 14 | - | TRBJ2-3
CASGDGGADTHTF | TRBV2 | 13 | - | TRBJ1-2
CASSVDLTGNTESFF | TRBV9 | 15 | - | TRBJ1-1
CASSPGTGAYTDTVLTF | TRBV7-9 | 17 | TRBD1 | TRBJ2-6
CASSWERDGRVYGYTF | TRBV7-6 | 16 | - | TRBJ1-2
CASSEVGTGSYEQYF | TRBV2 | 15 | TRBD1 | TRBJ2-7
CASSDTSGVHNEHFF | TRBV2 | 15 | TRBD2 | TRBJ2-1
CAISISGTMNTGELFF | TRBV6-5 | 16 | TRBD2 | TRBJ2-2
CASSFRLQRDTQYF | TRBV11-1 | 14 | - | TRBJ2-3
CASSLAGGPDTQQTF | TRBV7-9 | 15 | TRBD2 | TRBJ2-6